The 29 T cell receptor beta chains reported below all come from one sample, sequenced in a study of cytomegalovirus exposure and HLA in healthy donors. TCRdb keeps only in-frame clones here, not all; method: immunoSEQ multiplex PCR. This table has a few hundred thousand clones, just over 85% appearing once. Specimen: PBMCs. Receptors were obtained from a woman under 30 in good health and CMV-seronegative.

The V and J genes are TRBV18 and TRBJ2-7; TRBD2 matches at 7 bases. The CDR3 runs to 14 residues. Per the germline V gene, CDR1 is KGHSH and CDR2 is LQKENI. The trim removed 3 bases at V and 3 bases at J, leaving 5 bases unmatched. CDR3 residues: CASSPSGVGYEQYF. DNA of the CDR3: TGTGCCAGCTCACCGAGCGGGGTGGGCTACGAGCAGTACTTC.

This clone was seen many times. This chain connects TRBV6-4 to TRBJ2-2; perhaps TRBD1 as D (5 bases). This CDR3 has 16 residues. Germline CDR1 MRHNA, CDR2 SNTAGT. V lost 6 bases and J 1 base, leaving 15 bases between the germline ends. The CDR3 bases are TGTGCCAGCAGCCCGTCAGTGGGGCAGAACACCGGGGAGCTGTTTTTT. Translating gives CASSPSVGQNTGELFF.

The chain combines TRBV7-3 with TRBJ2-7, with 8 bases matching TRBD1. J gave up 4 bases and V 5 bases, and 7 bases lay outside the gene matches. Per germline, CDR1 SGHTA and CDR2 FQGTGA. The CDR3 has 14 residues. CDR3 amino acids: CASSTRQGPYEQYF. DNA for the CDR3: TGTGCCAGCAGCACTAGACAGGGGCCGTACGAGCAGTACTTC.

The chain joins TRBV7-9 to TRBJ2-7, with 7 bases that match TRBD2. The CDR3 spans 17 residues. Germline V lookup: CDR1 SEHNR, CDR2 FQNEAQ (reference sequence). The V gene end was trimmed by 2 bases and the J gene end by 0 bases; junction bases not matched to a gene: 10. The CDR3 coding sequence is TGTGCCAGCAGCTTATCCCGTCTAGCGGCCCGCTCCTACGAGCAGTACTTC. Protein product: CASSLSRLAARSYEQYF.

The rearrangement joins TRBV7-2 to TRBJ2-1; 7 positions agree with TRBD1. The CDR3 totals 16 residues. Per germline, CDR1 SGHTA and CDR2 FQGNSA. After removal of 1 base from V and 2 bases from J, the junction contained 5 bases not matched to a gene. In DNA, the CDR3 is TGTGCCAGCAGCTTAGGGACAGGATTTCCCTACAATGAGCAGTTCTTC. Its translation is CASSLGTGFPYNEQFF.

The CDR3 nucleotides are TGTGCCAGCAGCTTAAATGTAGGGGGCCACACTGAAGCTTTCTTT. Translated, it gives CASSLNVGGHTEAFF. The gene calls are TRBV7-2 and TRBJ1-1, with 7 positions matching TRBD1. Trimming removed 2 bases from V and 3 bases from J; junction bases left unmatched: 6. Germline V lookup: CDR1 SGHTA, CDR2 FQGNSA. The CDR3 sequence is 15 residues long. The full variable domain, its missing parts supplied by reference TRBV7-2 and TRBJ1-1, is GAGVSQSPSNKVTEKGKDVELRCDPISGHTALYWYRQSLGQGLEFLIYFQGNSAPDKSGLPSDRFSAERTGGSVSTLTIQRTQQEDSAVYLCASSLNVGGHTEAFFGQGTRLTVV.

The CDR3 loop is CAGGGGGNEQYF. CDR3 in DNA: TGTGCCGGGGGAGGGGGAGGTAACGAGCAGTACTTC. This chain uses TRBV10-3 with TRBJ2-7; possibly TRBD2 for D (7 bases). CDR1 is ENHRY and CDR2 is SYGVKD in the germline V gene. The CDR3 is made up of 12 amino acids. Trimming took off 11 bases at V and 5 bases at J, with 16 bases between the two ends.

The chain has TRBV27 and TRBJ2-3, with a tentative D call TRBD1 (5 bases). This CDR3 is built from 18 residues. Trimming removed 4 bases from V and 0 bases from J, with 20 bases in between. Germline V gene sequence: CDR1 MNHEY, CDR2 SMNVEV (reference sequence). CDR3 region: CASSSRQRKTASTDTQYF. The CDR3 DNA reads TGTGCCAGCAGTTCTCGACAGAGAAAAACCGCCAGCACAGATACGCAGTATTTT.

Remarks on this clone: A much larger clone lies one base from this, so it may be a read error. This CDR3 is also generated by other DNA sequences in the sample. The V and J genes are TRBV7-2 and TRBJ2-3, with a weak D call TRBD1 (6 bases). CDR1 and CDR2 from the germline V gene are SGHTA and FQGNSA. This CDR3 comprises 13 residues. The V end was cut by 5 bases, the J end by 1 base, with 7 bases between. The CDR3: CASSPGGTDTQYF. CDR3 DNA: TGTGCCAGCAGCCCAGGGGGCACAGATACGCAGTATTTT.

This clone turned up a few times. V and J are TRBV19 and TRBJ2-7, with a possible D match to TRBD2 (6 bases). The V gene lost 3 bases and the J gene lost 5 bases, with 20 bases spanning the gap. This CDR3 has 16 residues. Germline V gene data show CDR1 as LNHDA and CDR2 as SQIVND (reference sequence). CDR3 in amino acids: CASSIKKGLALNEQYF. DNA for the CDR3: TGTGCCAGTAGTATTAAGAAGGGGCTAGCGTTAAACGAGCAGTACTTC.

Of note for this clone: The junction does not match germline at one end; this may be a read error. The rearrangement joins TRBV6-5 to TRBJ2-7; tentatively, D is TRBD1 (5 bases). Germline V gives CDR1 MNHEY, CDR2 SVGAGI. This CDR3 is 15 amino acids long. The CDR3 loop reads CAISGAGSPSYEQYF. The CDR3 coding sequence is TGTGCCATCAGTGGGGCAGGGTCCCCCTCCTACGAGCAGTACTTC.

This clone was seen once. The V gene is TRBV27, the J gene TRBJ2-5; unclear D gene. The germline V and J ends were trimmed by 3 bases and 2 bases, with 7 bases remaining between them. The CDR3 covers 13 residues. Germline V lookup: CDR1 MNHEY, CDR2 SMNVEV (reference sequence). The CDR3 DNA sequence: TGTGCCAGCAGTTTGTTCGGGCAAGAGACCCAGTACTTC. Protein product: CASSLFGQETQYF.

The chain employs TRBV2 and TRBJ2-1, with TRBD2 identical over 8 bases. The CDR3 contains 19 residues. The V and J ends lost 0 bases and 3 bases, in that order; junction bases with no gene match: 13. Per the germline V gene, CDR1 is SNHLY and CDR2 is FYNNEI. In nucleotides, the CDR3 is TGTGCCAGCAGTGAAGCGTCTACCCCCGGGGGGGCAGACTACAATGAGCAGTTCTTC. Its protein product is CASSEASTPGGADYNEQFF.

This chain links TRBV4-1 with TRBJ1-1; 11 bases agree with TRBD1. Germline CDR1 MGHRA, CDR2 YSYEKL. Germline trimming cut 2 bases from V and 1 base from J; bases unmatched to any gene: 12. This CDR3 spans 19 amino acids. The CDR3 region has the DNA TGCGCCAGCAGCCAAACGGTATCTCGGGGGACAGGGGGGAACACTGAAGCTTTCTTT. Translating it yields CASSQTVSRGTGGNTEAFF.

This chain links TRBV20-1 with TRBJ2-1, with D unclear. The germline gives CDR1 DFQATT, CDR2 SNEGSKA (reference sequence). The CDR3 loop spans 10 amino acids. Trimming removed 4 bases at V and 10 bases at J, with 8 bases between. CDR3: CSAKMEEQFF. Here the CDR3 DNA reads TGCAGTGCTAAGATGGAGGAGCAGTTCTTC.

This clone was found once. The chain has TRBV5-1 and TRBJ2-5; no reliable D call. Germline values: CDR1 SGHRS, CDR2 YFSETQ. The CDR3 has 12 amino acids. Between the trimmed V and J ends, which lost 4 bases and 2 bases, there was a span of 6 bases. CDR3 sequence reads: CASSPGQETQYF. Written as DNA, the CDR3 is TGCGCCAGCAGCCCAGGACAAGAGACCCAGTACTTC.

The chain links TRBV28 to TRBJ2-1, with a possible D match to TRBD2 (6 bases). Germline lookup yields CDR1 MDHEN and CDR2 SYDVKM. The CDR3 length is 14 residues. CDR3 in amino acids: CAHRPAGLDNEQFF. Written as DNA, the CDR3 is TGTGCTCATAGGCCGGCGGGATTGGACAATGAGCAGTTCTTC.

The chain employs TRBV6-5 and TRBJ2-7; 8 bases are a match to TRBD2. Germline CDR1 and CDR2: MNHEY and SVGAGI. Trimming cost V 0 bases and J 3 bases; bases outside gene matches: 4. This CDR3 has 15 residues. The CDR3 nucleotides read TGTGCCAGCAGTTACTCGAACGGGAGGGGCTACGAGCAGTACTTC. Protein sequence: CASSYSNGRGYEQYF.

V and J are TRBV4-3 and TRBJ1-3, with 8 bases identical to TRBD1. The J segment lost 4 bases and the V segment lost 4 bases, leaving 6 bases of the junction unmatched. The CDR3 is 15 residues long. Germline assignment: CDR1 LGHNA and CDR2 YSLEER. The CDR3 DNA reads TGCGCCAGCAGCCTCGACAGGGGCACAGGAAACACCATATATTTT. It is translated as CASSLDRGTGNTIYF.

This rearrangement joins TRBV6-5 to TRBJ2-7, with 13 nucleotides matching TRBD2. The J segment lost 5 bases and the V segment lost 0 bases, leaving 4 bases of the junction unmatched. The CDR3 has 16 residues. Germline V gene sequence: CDR1 MNHEY, CDR2 SVGAGI. CDR3 loop: CASSYSGLAGVDEQYF. The CDR3 DNA sequence: TGTGCCAGCAGTTACTCTGGACTAGCGGGAGTTGACGAGCAGTACTTC.

This rearrangement joins TRBV5-1 to TRBJ2-7, with 13 nucleotides matching TRBD2. This CDR3 is built from 16 residues. V was pared by 0 bases and J by 4 bases, with 4 bases of the junction left unmatched. CDR1 and CDR2 (germline): SGHRS, YFSETQ. The CDR3 protein is CASSLGGLAGFYEQYF. CDR3 bases: TGCGCCAGCAGCTTGGGGGGACTAGCGGGATTTTACGAGCAGTACTTC.

The CDR3 sequence is CASSTGTSNTEAFF. CDR3 nucleotide sequence: TGCGCCAGCAGCACCGGGACATCGAACACTGAAGCTTTCTTT. The V gene is TRBV5-1, the J gene TRBJ1-1, with D possibly being TRBD1 (6 bases). Trimming left V 4 bases short and J 1 base short, with 11 bases between. Germline V gene data show CDR1 as SGHRS and CDR2 as YFSETQ. CDR3 length: 14 amino acids.

In its sample, this clone was seen once. The rearrangement links TRBV18 to TRBJ2-1; TRBD1 might be the D (6 bases). Between the trimmed V and J ends, which lost 4 bases and 10 bases, there was a span of 20 bases. CDR3 length equals 15 residues. Germline V lookup: CDR1 KGHSH, CDR2 LQKENI. For the CDR3, the DNA is TGTGCCAGCTCACTACGGGACACCGGCGAAGAAGAGCAGTTCTTC. Its translation: CASSLRDTGEEEQFF.

The chain links TRBV29-1 to TRBJ2-2; 7 bases match TRBD1. V was pared by 7 bases and J by 1 base, with 6 bases of the junction left unmatched. The length of the CDR3 is 14 residues. Germline V gives CDR1 SQVTM, CDR2 ANQGSEA. The CDR3 here is CSGGGQLNTGELFF. The CDR3 DNA reads as TGCAGCGGTGGGGGACAGCTGAACACCGGGGAGCTGTTTTTT.

The chain couples TRBV19 to TRBJ2-2; 9 bases fit TRBD2. V shed 4 bases and J 0 bases; nucleotides not matched to a gene: 3. This CDR3 has 16 amino acids. Germline values: CDR1 LNHDA, CDR2 SQIVND (reference sequence). CDR3 amino acids: CASSKIAGANTGELFF. For the CDR3, the DNA is TGTGCCAGTAGTAAGATAGCGGGGGCGAACACCGGGGAGCTGTTTTTT.

The chain couples TRBV5-6 to TRBJ2-1; TRBD1 is a possible D gene (7 bases). The CDR3 is made up of 12 amino acids. The germline gives CDR1 SGHDT, CDR2 YYEEEE. V shed 4 bases and J shed 12 bases, with 14 bases lying between them. The CDR3 sequence is CASSQGGIWQFF. Here the CDR3 DNA reads TGTGCCAGCAGCCAGGGGGGCATTTGGCAGTTCTTC.

The chain has TRBV29-1 and TRBJ1-4; D is possibly TRBD1 (6 bases). CDR3 length equals 17 residues. Per germline, CDR1 SQVTM and CDR2 ANQGSEA. The germline V and J ends were trimmed by 6 bases and 0 bases, with 20 bases remaining between them. In DNA form, the CDR3 reads TGCAGCGTATCTCAGCCGGACAGTAGTGCAACTAATGAAAAACTGTTTTTT. This translates into CSVSQPDSSATNEKLFF.

This chain links TRBV6-1 with TRBJ2-7, with 10 positions matching TRBD1. J was trimmed by 5 bases and V by 4 bases; bases with no gene match: 2. The germline gives CDR1 MNHNS, CDR2 SASEGT. The CDR3 length is 13 residues. The CDR3: CASSGDRGDEQYF. In DNA form, the CDR3 reads TGTGCCAGCAGTGGGGACAGGGGTGACGAGCAGTACTTC.

This chain joins TRBV11-3 and TRBJ1-1; the D is unclear. The CDR3 totals 13 residues. Germline assignment: CDR1 SGHNT and CDR2 YENEEA. The ends were cut back, 5 bases at V and 1 base at J, with 8 bases in the middle. This CDR3 is CASSTTANTEAFF. DNA of the CDR3: TGTGCCAGCAGCACCACAGCGAACACTGAAGCTTTCTTT.